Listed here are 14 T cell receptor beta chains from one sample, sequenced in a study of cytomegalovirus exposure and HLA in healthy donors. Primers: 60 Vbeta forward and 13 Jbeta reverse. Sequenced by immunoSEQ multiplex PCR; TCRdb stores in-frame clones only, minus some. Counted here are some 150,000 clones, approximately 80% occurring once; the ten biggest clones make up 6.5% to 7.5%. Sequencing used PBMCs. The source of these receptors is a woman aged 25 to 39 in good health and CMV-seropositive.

The CDR3 region is CASTPRYNEQFF. The CDR3 nucleotides are TGTGCCAGCACCCCGAGATACAATGAGCAGTTCTTC. The V gene is TRBV2, the J gene TRBJ2-1; D is unresolved. V was shortened by 7 bases and J by 4 bases, with 8 bases between the two germline ends. The CDR3 spans 12 residues. CDR1 is SNHLY, CDR2 FYNNEI, per germline.

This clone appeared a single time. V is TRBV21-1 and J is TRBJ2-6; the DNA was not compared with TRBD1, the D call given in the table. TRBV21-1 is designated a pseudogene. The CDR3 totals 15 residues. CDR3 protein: CASSKDRAGANVLTF. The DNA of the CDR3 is TGTGCCAGCAGCAAGGACAGGGCTGGGGCCAACGTCCTGACTTTC.

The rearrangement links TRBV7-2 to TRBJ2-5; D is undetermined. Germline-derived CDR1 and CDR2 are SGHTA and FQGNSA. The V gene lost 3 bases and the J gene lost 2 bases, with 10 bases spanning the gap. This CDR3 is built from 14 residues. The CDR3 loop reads CASSLSHWQETQYF. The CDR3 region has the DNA TGTGCCAGCAGCTTGTCACATTGGCAAGAGACCCAGTACTTC.

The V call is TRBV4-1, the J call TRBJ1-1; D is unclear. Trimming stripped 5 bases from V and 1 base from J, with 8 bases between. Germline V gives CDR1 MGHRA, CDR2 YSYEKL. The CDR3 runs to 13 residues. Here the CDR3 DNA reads TGCGCCAGCAGCACAATTGGGAACACTGAAGCTTTCTTT. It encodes CASSTIGNTEAFF.

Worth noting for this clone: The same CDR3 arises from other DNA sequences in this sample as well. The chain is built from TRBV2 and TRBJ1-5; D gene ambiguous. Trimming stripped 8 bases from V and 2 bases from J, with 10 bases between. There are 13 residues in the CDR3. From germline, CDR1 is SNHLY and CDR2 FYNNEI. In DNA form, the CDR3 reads TGTGCCAGCGCCGGCAGCGGCAATCAGCCCCAGCATTTT. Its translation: CASAGSGNQPQHF.

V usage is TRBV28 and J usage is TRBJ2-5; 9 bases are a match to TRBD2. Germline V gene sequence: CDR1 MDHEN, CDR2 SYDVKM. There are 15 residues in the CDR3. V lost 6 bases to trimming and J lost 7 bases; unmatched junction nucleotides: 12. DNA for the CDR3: TGTGCCAGCAGCGAGAAGCGGGGGGTGGGCGGGACCCAGTACTTC. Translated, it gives CASSEKRGVGGTQYF.

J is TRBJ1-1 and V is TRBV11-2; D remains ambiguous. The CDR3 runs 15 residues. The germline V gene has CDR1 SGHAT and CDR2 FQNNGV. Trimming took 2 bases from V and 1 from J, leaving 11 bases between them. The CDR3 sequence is CASSLKKTPNTEAFF. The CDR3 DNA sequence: TGTGCCAGCAGCTTAAAAAAGACACCGAACACTGAAGCTTTCTTT.

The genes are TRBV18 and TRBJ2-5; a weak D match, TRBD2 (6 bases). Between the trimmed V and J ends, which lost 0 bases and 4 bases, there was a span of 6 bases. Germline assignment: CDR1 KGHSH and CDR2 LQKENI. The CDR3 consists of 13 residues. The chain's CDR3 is CASSPPGGETQYF. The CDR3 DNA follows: TGTGCCAGCTCACCACCGGGGGGAGAGACCCAGTACTTC.

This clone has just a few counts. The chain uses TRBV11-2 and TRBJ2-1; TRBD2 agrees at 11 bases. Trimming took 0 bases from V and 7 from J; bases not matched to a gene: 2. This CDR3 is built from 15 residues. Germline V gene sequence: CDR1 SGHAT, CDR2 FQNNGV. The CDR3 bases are TGTGCCAGCAGCTTAGATATAGCGGGGGGGAATGAGCAGTTCTTC. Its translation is CASSLDIAGGNEQFF.

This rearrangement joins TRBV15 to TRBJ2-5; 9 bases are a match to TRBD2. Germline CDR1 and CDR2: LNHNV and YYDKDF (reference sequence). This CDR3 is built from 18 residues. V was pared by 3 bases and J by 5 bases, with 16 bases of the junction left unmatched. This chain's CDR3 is CATSRGGGGVLGGETQYF. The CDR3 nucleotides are TGTGCCACCAGCAGGGGAGGCGGGGGGGTCCTAGGGGGGGAGACCCAGTACTTC.

The CDR3 coding sequence is TGCGCCAGCAGCTTGGCCCCAGGGCGTGGTGGAAACACCATATATTTT. It codes for CASSLAPGRGGNTIYF. The chain carries TRBV5-1 and TRBJ1-3, with D perhaps matching TRBD1 (5 bases). Looked up from germline, CDR1 is SGHRS and CDR2 is YFSETQ. The CDR3 covers 16 residues. V lost 0 bases and J 3 bases, leaving 13 bases between the germline ends. The full variable domain, with the rest looked up from reference TRBV5-1 and TRBJ1-3, is KAGVTQTPRYLIKTRGQQVTLSCSPISGHRSVSWYQQTPGQGLQFLFEYFSETQRNKGNFPGRFSGRQFSNSRSEMNVSTLELGDSALYLCASSLAPGRGGNTIYFGEGSWLTVV.

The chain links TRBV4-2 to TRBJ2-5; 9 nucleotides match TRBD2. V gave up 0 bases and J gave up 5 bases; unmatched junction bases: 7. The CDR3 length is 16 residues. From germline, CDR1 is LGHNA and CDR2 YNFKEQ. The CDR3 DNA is TGTGCCAGCAGCCAAGATTTTAGCGGGGGTGGTGAGACCCAGTACTTC. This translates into CASSQDFSGGGETQYF.

The CDR3 nucleotides are TGTGCCAGCGGCGGGCGTGGAACTGAAGCTTTCTTT. Amino acids: CASGGRGTEAFF. The V and J genes are TRBV7-3 and TRBJ1-1; no firm D call. The CDR3 runs 12 residues. Germline CDR1 reads SGHTA; CDR2 reads FQGTGA. V lost 8 bases to trimming and J lost 5 bases, with 12 bases between them.

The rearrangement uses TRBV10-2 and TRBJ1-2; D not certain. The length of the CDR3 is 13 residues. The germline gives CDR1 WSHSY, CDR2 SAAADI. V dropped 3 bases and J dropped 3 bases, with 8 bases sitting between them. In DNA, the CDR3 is TGCGCCAGCAGTGATCACGGGGACTATGGCTACACCTTC. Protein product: CASSDHGDYGYTF.